What follows are 30 T cell receptor beta chains derived from one specimen sequenced in a study of glioma-infiltrating T cells. The iRepertoire nested amplicon-rescue multiplex PCR amplified TCR alpha and beta CDR3s from RNA. Using its own MiXCR run on the multiplex PCR reads, TCRdb lists one record per CDR3 protein. This table holds some 160,000 distinct CDR3 sequences, approximately 40% found once. Sequencing used glioma tissue, nonneoplastic brain tissue, or PBMCs (not recorded which). The receptors were gathered from a human donor with low-grade glioma or glioblastoma, undergoing nonglioma brain surgery, or in good health (not recorded which).

To note about this clonotype: A much larger clone lies a single base off, so this may be a read error. The rearrangement links TRBV24-1 to TRBJ2-4, with D perhaps assigned TRBD1 or TRBD2 (6 bases each). The CDR3 has 15 residues. V shed 7 bases and J shed 8 bases, with 20 bases lying between them. Germline CDR1 reads KGHDR; CDR2 reads SFDVKD. The CDR3 protein is CATSEGGAYMDIQYF. The DNA for the CDR3 is TGTGCCACCAGCGAGGGGGGAGCGTATATGGACATTCAGTACTTC.

Comment on this clonotype: This may stem from a read error, because a much larger clone lies one nucleotide away. The chain is built from TRBV5-4 and TRBJ2-3; no clear D. The CDR3 has 14 residues. Per the germline V gene, CDR1 is SGHNT and CDR2 is YYREEE (reference sequence). V lost 3 bases to trimming and J lost 0 bases, with 8 bases between them. CDR3 amino acids: CASSSVRSTDTQYF. The CDR3 nucleotides read TGTGCCAGCAGCTCCGTACGTAGCACAGATACGCAGTATTTT.

This chain links TRBV19 with TRBJ2-3, with 10 bases lining up with TRBD2. The CDR3 sequence is 16 residues long. V shed 3 bases and J 2 bases; nucleotides not matched to a gene: 5. Germline loops: CDR1 LNHDA, CDR2 SQIVND (reference sequence). CDR3 coding DNA: TGTGCCAGTAGTATTCTAGCGGGAGAAAACACAGATACGCAGTATTTT. Translating it yields CASSILAGENTDTQYF.

The J gene is TRBJ2-1, the V gene TRBV5-4; 11 bases are a match to TRBD2. V trimming: 0 bases; J trimming: 10 bases; junction bases outside the gene matches: 9. The CDR3 sequence is 16 residues long. Germline loops: CDR1 SGHNT, CDR2 YYREEE (reference sequence). The CDR3 region is CASSLGLAGSPGEQFF. The CDR3 coding sequence is TGTGCCAGCAGCTTGGGACTAGCGGGGTCCCCTGGCGAGCAGTTCTTC.

This clonotype was found a few times. The V gene is TRBV19, the J gene TRBJ2-2, with D possibly being TRBD1 or TRBD2 (5 bases each). Germline CDR1 is LNHDA and CDR2 is SQIVND (reference sequence). Trimming stripped 5 bases from V and 6 bases from J, with 13 bases between. CDR3 length: 14 amino acids. This chain's CDR3 is CASSGGTHPGELFF. In DNA, the CDR3 is TGTGCCAGTAGTGGTGGGACCCACCCCGGGGAGCTGTTTTTT.

This clonotype came up a few times. The V call is TRBV19, the J call TRBJ1-5, with 8 bases lining up with TRBD1. V trimming: 8 bases; J trimming: 1 base; junction bases outside the gene matches: 4. Germline CDR1 and CDR2: LNHDA and SQIVND (reference sequence). The CDR3 is made up of 14 amino acids. The DNA of the CDR3 is TGTGCCAGTGCAACAGGGGGAAGCAATCAGCCCCAGCATTTT. Its translation is CASATGGSNQPQHF. The full variable domain, in which reference TRBV19 and TRBJ1-5 provide the parts outside the CDR3, is DGGITQSPKYLFRKEGQNVTLSCEQNLNHDAMYWYRQDPGQGLRLIYYSQIVNDFQKGDIAEGYSVSREKKESFPLTVTSAQKNPTAFYLCASATGGSNQPQHFGDGTRLSIL.

CDR3 nucleotides: TGCAGTGCCATCACACAATGCAGCACAGATACGCAGTATTTT. Translating gives CSAITQCSTDTQYF. This chain connects TRBV20-1 to TRBJ2-3; D remains unclear. V lost 6 bases and J lost 0, with 13 bases in between. CDR3 length equals 14 residues. Germline V CDR1 and CDR2: DFQATT, SNEGSKA (reference sequence).

A word on this clonotype: A much bigger clone sits one base away, suggesting this may be a read error. The chain combines TRBV18 with TRBJ1-1; D is unresolved. This CDR3 contains 13 residues. Germline CDR1 KGHSH, CDR2 LQKENI. The CDR3 protein is CASSPLLGAEDFF. CDR3 bases: TGTGCCAGCTCACCACTTCTGGGTGCAGAAGATTTCTTT.

This clonotype has a count of ten or more. J is TRBJ2-2 and V is TRBV24-1; D is ambiguous. Deletions cut 3 bases from V and 3 bases from J, with 10 bases between. CDR3 length: 15 amino acids. Germline V gene sequence: CDR1 KGHDR, CDR2 SFDVKD. The CDR3 nucleotides read TGTGCCACCAGTGATGTTAAGCAGGACACCGGGGAGCTGTTTTTT. This gives the protein CATSDVKQDTGELFF.

This clonotype was counted at least ten times. The chain recombines TRBV20-1 with TRBJ2-7, with D perhaps given as TRBD1 or TRBD2 (5 bases each). The CDR3 extends over 13 amino acids. V was cut by 7 bases and J by 2 bases, with 15 bases left in between. Germline CDR1 and CDR2: DFQATT and SNEGSKA (reference sequence). CDR3 in DNA: TGCAGTGTCCCAAAGAGGGGAACCTACGAGCAGTACTTC. Protein: CSVPKRGTYEQYF.

This clonotype showed up many times. This chain uses TRBV15 with TRBJ1-3, with a weak D call TRBD1 (5 bases). The CDR3 spans 18 residues. With 0 bases removed from V and 1 base from J, the gap between germline ends came to 16 bases. Germline values: CDR1 LNHNV, CDR2 YYDKDF (reference sequence). CDR3 sequence (DNA): TGTGCCACCAGCAGAGATCGGGGGGATGTACTATCTGGAAACACCATATATTTT. It yields the protein CATSRDRGDVLSGNTIYF.

The gene calls are TRBV6-5 and TRBJ2-3, with 8 bases aligning to TRBD2. The length of the CDR3 is 17 residues. V gave up 5 bases and J gave up 2 bases; unmatched junction bases: 12. CDR1 is MNHEY, CDR2 SVGAGI, per germline. DNA for the CDR3: TGTGCCAGCAGTGACCCGAAGGGACTAGATGACACAGATACGCAGTATTTT. Amino acid sequence: CASSDPKGLDDTDTQYF.

On this clonotype: Mismatch with germline at one junction end may stem from a read error. The chain joins TRBV5-4 to TRBJ2-7, with 9 bases aligning to TRBD2. This CDR3 comprises 15 residues. Germline loops: CDR1 SGHNT, CDR2 YYREEE (reference sequence). The CDR3 region is CASSLAGGGRGEQNF. The CDR3 bases are TGTGCCAGCAGCTTGGCTGGGGGCGGGAGGGGAGAGCAGAACTTC.

The rearrangement joins TRBV20-1 to TRBJ1-2, with D maybe TRBD1 (6 bases). The CDR3 covers 15 residues. The ends were cut back, 2 bases at V and 0 bases at J, with 13 bases in the middle. CDR1 DFQATT and CDR2 SNEGSKA come from the germline V gene (reference sequence). The CDR3 reads CSARFRDTSNYGYTF. The CDR3 coding sequence is TGCAGTGCTAGATTCCGGGACACCTCTAACTATGGCTACACCTTC.

Turning to this clonotype: One base away lies a much larger clone, so this may be a sequencing read error. The genes are TRBV24-1 and TRBJ2-1, with D unclear. The V gene's germline CDR1 is KGHDR and CDR2 SFDVKD. Trimming shortened V by 8 bases and J by 2 bases, and 12 bases separated the two germline ends. CDR3 size: 14 residues. The CDR3 nucleotides are TGTGCCACCAATCCGGCAAGTACCTACAATGAGCAGTTCTTC. Amino acids: CATNPASTYNEQFF.

This clonotype was seen ten or more times. The V call is TRBV6-1, the J call TRBJ2-5; the match to TRBD1 covers 9 bases. CDR1 MNHNS and CDR2 SASEGT come from the germline V gene. CDR3 length equals 16 residues. Germline trimming cut 6 bases from V and 4 bases from J; bases unmatched to any gene: 12. Written as DNA, the CDR3 is TGTGCCAGCAGACGAAGGACAGGGGAATTAGGAGAGACCCAGTACTTC. It yields the protein CASRRRTGELGETQYF.

As to this clonotype: Being one base from a much bigger clone, this may be a read error. Since the CDR3 does not end with the conserved phenylalanine or tryptophan, this likely comes from a read error. The CDR3 sequence: CASSEAPGGSYNEQFL. CDR3 DNA sequence: TGTGCCAGCAGTGAAGCGCCAGGGGGCTCCTACAATGAGCAGTTCCTC. The chain combines TRBV6-1 with TRBJ2-1, with 7 positions matching TRBD1. The V and J ends lost 0 bases and 0 bases, in that order; junction bases with no gene match: 2. This CDR3 has 16 residues. Germline V gene data show CDR1 as MNHNS and CDR2 as SASEGT.

This clonotype was seen repeatedly, ten times or more. The V gene is TRBV7-2, the J gene TRBJ2-7; 8 nucleotides match TRBD2. V shed 5 bases, J shed 5 bases, and the junction held 8 bases outside the gene matches. Germline values: CDR1 SGHTA, CDR2 FQGNSA. CDR3 length: 14 residues. CDR3 protein: CASSRGLGLNEQYF. CDR3 DNA: TGTGCCAGCAGCCGGGGACTAGGTCTCAACGAGCAGTACTTC.

This clonotype was picked up many times. CDR3 protein: CSSGQGAKLTEAFF. CDR3 DNA sequence: TGCAGTTCTGGGCAGGGGGCTAAATTGACTGAAGCTTTCTTT. This chain uses TRBV20-1 with TRBJ1-1; 8 positions agree with TRBD1. The CDR3 runs 14 residues. Germline assignment: CDR1 DFQATT and CDR2 SNEGSKA (reference sequence). Trimming cost V 8 bases and J 5 bases; bases outside gene matches: 13.

At least ten counts were recorded for this clonotype. A read error may account for a junction end that differs from germline. This chain links TRBV20-1 with TRBJ2-7; D is unresolved. CDR1 is DFQATT, CDR2 SNEGSKA, per germline (reference sequence). The CDR3 loop spans 11 amino acids. The CDR3 here is CSAGDSYEQYF. CDR3 sequence (DNA): TGCAGTGCTGGAGACTCTTACGAGCAGTACTTC.

About this clonotype: An end of the junction differs from the germline gene, which may be a read error. CDR3 protein: CAGSIKENTEAFF. CDR3 in DNA: TGTGCCGGCAGCATCAAAGAGAACACTGAAGCTTTCTTT. The rearrangement joins TRBV6-1 to TRBJ1-1, with no clear D. Per germline, CDR1 MNHNS and CDR2 SASEGT. The CDR3 is 13 amino acids.

About this clonotype itself: This clone may be a read error of a much larger clone one base away. V gene TRBV19 combines with J gene TRBJ2-1; 7 nucleotides align to TRBD1. The CDR3 consists of 13 residues. J gave up 9 bases and V 8 bases, and 10 bases lay outside the gene matches. Germline V lookup: CDR1 LNHDA, CDR2 SQIVND (reference sequence). Here the CDR3 DNA reads TGTGCCAGTGGAAAACAGGGGATGGGTGAGCAGTTCTTC. This translates into CASGKQGMGEQFF.

This clonotype was seen repeatedly, ten times or more. The rearrangement uses TRBV20-1 and TRBJ1-3; D possibly corresponds to TRBD1 (6 bases). Germline lookup yields CDR1 DFQATT and CDR2 SNEGSKA (reference sequence). There are 16 residues in the CDR3. The V gene lost 4 bases and the J gene lost 2 bases, with 18 bases spanning the gap. The CDR3 loop reads CSATNHLQGTGNTIYF. CDR3 nucleotides: TGCAGTGCTACCAATCACTTACAGGGAACTGGAAACACCATATATTTT.

This clonotype was found a few times. CDR3 coding DNA: TGTGCCACCAGTGACTCCCAGATCGACCTGATCGGTCAGCCCCAGCATTTT. Protein sequence: CATSDSQIDLIGQPQHF. The chain employs TRBV24-1 and TRBJ1-5; unclear D gene. CDR1 is KGHDR, CDR2 SFDVKD, per germline. V shed 4 bases and J shed 6 bases, with 21 bases lying between them. The CDR3 has 17 amino acids.

The rearrangement joins TRBV20-1 to TRBJ1-4; weak D call: TRBD1 (5 bases). Looked up from germline, CDR1 is DFQATT and CDR2 is SNEGSKA (reference sequence). Trimming pared 8 bases from V and 8 bases from J, leaving 24 bases between. The CDR3 has 15 residues. The CDR3 nucleotides are TGCAGTCTTCAGAGCCCAGGGTCCCGTCGCGAAAAACTGTTTTTT. Its protein is CSLQSPGSRREKLFF.

There are many counts of this clonotype. The chain joins TRBV20-1 to TRBJ2-7; possible D gene TRBD1, 5 bases. Germline V gene lookup returns CDR1 DFQATT and CDR2 SNEGSKA (reference sequence). V lost 5 bases to trimming and J lost 0 bases, with 17 bases between them. CDR3 size: 15 residues. CDR3 residues: CSALKPSTASYEQYF. Here the CDR3 DNA reads TGCAGTGCTCTAAAACCATCGACAGCCTCCTACGAGCAGTACTTC.

This chain links TRBV12-3 or TRBV12-4 with TRBJ2-3; perhaps D is TRBD1 or TRBD2 (5 bases each). The germline V and J ends were trimmed by 7 bases and 4 bases, with 18 bases remaining between them. The CDR3 runs 15 residues. The DNA of the CDR3 is TGTGCCAGCAATCCACAGTACGGGGCAGCAGATACGCAGTATTTT. The encoded protein is CASNPQYGAADTQYF.

The chain uses TRBV11-2 and TRBJ2-5; D not resolved. The CDR3 consists of 12 residues. The V and J ends lost 1 base and 5 bases respectively, with 5 bases between them. From germline, CDR1 is SGHAT and CDR2 FQNNGV. The CDR3 nucleotides read TGTGCCAGCAGCTTAGTAGTTGAGACCCAGTACTTC. It translates to CASSLVVETQYF.

There are a few counts of this clonotype. This CDR3 reads CASTFSGSPYNEQFF. The DNA for the CDR3 is TGTGCCAGCACCTTTAGCGGGAGTCCCTACAATGAGCAGTTCTTC. The chain employs TRBV12-3 or TRBV12-4 and TRBJ2-1; 9 bases fit TRBD2. The junction had 6 bases not matched to a gene; V was cut back by 7 bases and J by 2 bases. CDR3 length: 15 amino acids.

V and J are TRBV27 and TRBJ2-3; D unresolved. Germline V lookup: CDR1 MNHEY, CDR2 SMNVEV (reference sequence). Deletions cut 6 bases from V and 2 bases from J, with 9 bases between. This CDR3 is 13 amino acids long. The CDR3 protein is CASSTYPTDTQYF. CDR3 DNA: TGTGCCAGCAGCACATATCCCACAGATACGCAGTATTTT.